This is a list of T cell receptor beta chains from one sample in a study of human T cells and chemical hapten exposure. TCRdb processed the 5' RACE reads anew with MiXCR; each CDR3 protein has one entry. Of roughly 110,000 distinct CDR3 sequences in the sample, 15% to 20% are singletons; the top ten hold about 3%. Receptors were obtained from a human donor in good health. Both conserved end residues are part of each CDR3. Fields, in order: D gene, V gene, J gene, clone size, CDR3 DNA, CDR3 protein. A D gene is named only where the DNA matches it firmly. The size of a clone is reported for some rows only, either as once, few or many, or as a class for expanded clones.

TRBD1	TRBV29-1	TRBJ1-2	few	TGCAGCGTCGCAACAGGGGGCGCCCGCTATGGCTACACCTTC	CSVATGGARYGYTF
.	TRBV4-1	TRBJ1-6	.	TGCGCCAGCGGGGAGAACTATAATTCACCCCTCCACTTT	CASGENYNSPLHF
.	TRBV27	TRBJ1-1	.	TGTGCCAGCAGGGGGACATCGATGGCTTTCTTT	CASRGTSMAFF
TRBD1	TRBV12-3/TRBV12-4	TRBJ2-7	.	TGTGCCAGCAGTACAGGACAGGGGTCCTACGAGCAGTACTTC	CASSTGQGSYEQYF
.	TRBV7-9	TRBJ1-3	few	TGTGCCAGCAGCTCCCGCGGACAGCTCTCTGGAAACACCATATATTTT	CASSSRGQLSGNTIYF
TRBD2	TRBV12-3/TRBV12-4	TRBJ2-1	.	TGTGCCAGCAACCTACTAGCGGGAGAGGGCAATGAGCAGTTCTTC	CASNLLAGEGNEQFF
.	TRBV20-1	TRBJ2-3	.	TGCAGTGCTAGTAAGGTGGTGGTCCAAGATACGCAGTATTTT	CSASKVVVQDTQYF
.	TRBV20-1	TRBJ2-7	few	TGCAGTGCCGGTGGGGGCTCCTACGAGCAGTACTTC	CSAGGGSYEQYF
.	TRBV12-3/TRBV12-4	TRBJ1-1	few	TGTGCCAGCAGTTTTGGAAGCGACATAAACACTGAAGCTTTCTTT	CASSFGSDINTEAFF
.	TRBV25-1	TRBJ2-7	.	TGTGCCAGCAGTGCCTTTCAGGGCCTCGGCTACGAGCAGTACTTC	CASSAFQGLGYEQYF
.	TRBV4-1	TRBJ2-7	.	TGCGCCAGCAGCCAACAAGGGAGTGCCCGCTACGAGCAGTACTTC	CASSQQGSARYEQYF
.	TRBV29-1	TRBJ2-5	few	TGCAGCGTTGATAGACAGGGAGGCCAGGAGACCCAGTACTTC	CSVDRQGGQETQYF
TRBD1	TRBV13	TRBJ1-6	.	TGTGCCAGCAGCTTCGACAGGGGGAAGGGATCACCCCTCCACTTT	CASSFDRGKGSPLHF
TRBD1	TRBV25-1	TRBJ1-5	.	TGTGCCAGCAGTGAAGGGGACAGGCCGTATAGCAATCAGCCCCAGCATTTT	CASSEGDRPYSNQPQHF
TRBD2	TRBV11-3	TRBJ2-1	few	TGTGCCAGCAGCTTAGATGGCGGGAGCACCCACCATGAGCAGTTCTTC	CASSLDGGSTHHEQFF